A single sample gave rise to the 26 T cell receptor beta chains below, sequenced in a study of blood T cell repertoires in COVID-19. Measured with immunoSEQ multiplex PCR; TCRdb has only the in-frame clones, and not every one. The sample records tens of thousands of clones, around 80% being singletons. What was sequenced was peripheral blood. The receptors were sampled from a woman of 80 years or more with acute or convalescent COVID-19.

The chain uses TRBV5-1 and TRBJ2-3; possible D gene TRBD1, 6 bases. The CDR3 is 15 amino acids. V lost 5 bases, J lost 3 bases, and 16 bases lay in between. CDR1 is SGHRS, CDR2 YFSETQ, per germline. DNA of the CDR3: TGCGCCAGCAGACAGGGCCCGAGGGGGACAGATACGCAGTATTTT. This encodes CASRQGPRGTDTQYF.

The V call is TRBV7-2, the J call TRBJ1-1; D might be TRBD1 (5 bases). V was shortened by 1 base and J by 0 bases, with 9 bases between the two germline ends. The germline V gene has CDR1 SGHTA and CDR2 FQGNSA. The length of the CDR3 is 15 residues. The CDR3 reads CASSLGGGVNTEAFF. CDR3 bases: TGTGCCAGCAGCTTAGGGGGCGGAGTGAACACTGAAGCTTTCTTT.

The CDR3 sequence is CAISESGQRNTEAFF. As DNA, the CDR3 is TGTGCCATCAGTGAGTCGGGACAGAGGAACACTGAAGCTTTCTTT. This rearrangement joins TRBV10-3 to TRBJ1-1, with TRBD1 identical over 7 bases. J lost 1 base, V lost 0 bases, and 2 bases had no gene match. Germline CDR1 and CDR2: ENHRY and SYGVKD. This CDR3 contains 15 residues.

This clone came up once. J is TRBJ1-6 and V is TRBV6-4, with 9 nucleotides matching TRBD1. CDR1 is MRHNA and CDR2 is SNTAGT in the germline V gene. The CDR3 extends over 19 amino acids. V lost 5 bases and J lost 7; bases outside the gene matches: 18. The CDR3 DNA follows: TGTGCCAGCAGTCAACAGGGGGCCCAAAAGGGTCGAAAAAATTCACCCCTCCACTTT. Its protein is CASSQQGAQKGRKNSPLHF.

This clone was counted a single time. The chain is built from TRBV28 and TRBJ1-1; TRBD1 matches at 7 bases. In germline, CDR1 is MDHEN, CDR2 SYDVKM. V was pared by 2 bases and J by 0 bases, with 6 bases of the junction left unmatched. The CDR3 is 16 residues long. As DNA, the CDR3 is TGTGCCAGCAGTTTAATGGCAGGGGGGTTGAACACTGAAGCTTTCTTT. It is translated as CASSLMAGGLNTEAFF.

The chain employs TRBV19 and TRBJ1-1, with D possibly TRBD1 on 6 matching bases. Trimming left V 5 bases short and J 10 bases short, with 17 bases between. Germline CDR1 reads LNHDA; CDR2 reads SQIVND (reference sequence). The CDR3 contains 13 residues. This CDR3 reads CASSSNDRMRAFF. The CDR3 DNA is TGTGCCAGTAGTTCTAACGACAGGATGAGAGCTTTCTTT.

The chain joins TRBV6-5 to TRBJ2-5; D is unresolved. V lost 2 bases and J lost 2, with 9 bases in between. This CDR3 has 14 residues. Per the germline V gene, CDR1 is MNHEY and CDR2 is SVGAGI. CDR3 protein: CASSYTLIQETQYF. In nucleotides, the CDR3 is TGTGCCAGCAGTTACACGCTAATACAAGAGACCCAGTACTTC.

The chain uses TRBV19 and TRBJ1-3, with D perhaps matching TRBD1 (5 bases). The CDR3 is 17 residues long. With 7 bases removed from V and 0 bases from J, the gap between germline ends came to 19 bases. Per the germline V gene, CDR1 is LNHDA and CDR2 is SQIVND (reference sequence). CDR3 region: CASNPGGLQVSGNTIYF. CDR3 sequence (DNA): TGTGCCAGTAATCCGGGGGGGTTACAGGTCTCTGGAAACACCATATATTTT.

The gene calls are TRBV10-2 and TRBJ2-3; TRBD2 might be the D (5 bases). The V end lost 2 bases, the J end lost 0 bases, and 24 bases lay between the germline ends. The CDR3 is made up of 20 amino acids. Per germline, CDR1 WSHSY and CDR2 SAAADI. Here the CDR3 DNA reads TGCGCCAGCAGTGAGCCGAATTACCGGGGAGTCACTAGTAGCACAGATACGCAGTATTTT. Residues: CASSEPNYRGVTSSTDTQYF.

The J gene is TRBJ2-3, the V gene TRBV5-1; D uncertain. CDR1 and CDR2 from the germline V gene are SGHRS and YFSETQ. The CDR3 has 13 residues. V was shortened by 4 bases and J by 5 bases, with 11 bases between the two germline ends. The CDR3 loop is CASSPPSGDTQYF. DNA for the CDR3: TGCGCCAGCAGCCCACCATCGGGAGATACGCAGTATTTT.

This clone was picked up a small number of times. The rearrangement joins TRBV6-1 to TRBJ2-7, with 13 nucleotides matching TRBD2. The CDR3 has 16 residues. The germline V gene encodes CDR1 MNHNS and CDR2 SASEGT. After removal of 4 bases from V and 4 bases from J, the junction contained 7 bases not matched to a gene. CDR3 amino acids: CASSGLAGGFGYEQYF. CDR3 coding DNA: TGTGCCAGCAGTGGACTAGCGGGAGGCTTTGGGTACGAGCAGTACTTC.

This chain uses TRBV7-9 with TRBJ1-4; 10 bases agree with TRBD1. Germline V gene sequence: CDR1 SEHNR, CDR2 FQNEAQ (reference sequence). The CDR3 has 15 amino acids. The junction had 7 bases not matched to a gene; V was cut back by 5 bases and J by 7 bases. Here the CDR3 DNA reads TGTGCCAGCAGCCCCTGGACAGGGGGAGGTGAAAAACTGTTTTTT. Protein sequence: CASSPWTGGGEKLFF. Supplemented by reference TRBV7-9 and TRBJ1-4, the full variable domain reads DTGVSQNPRHKITKRGQNVTFRCDPISEHNRLYWYRQTLGQGPEFLTYFQNEAQLEKSRLLSDRFSAERPKGSFSTLEIQRTEQGDSAMYLCASSPWTGGGEKLFFGSGTQLSVL.

The CDR3: CATSRGGQEVNEQYF. CDR3 DNA sequence: TGTGCCACCAGCAGAGGGGGTCAGGAGGTCAACGAGCAGTACTTC. J is TRBJ2-7 and V is TRBV15, with D tentatively TRBD2 (5 bases). The CDR3 is 15 residues long. Trimming took 1 base from V and 5 from J, leaving 15 bases between them. Germline-derived CDR1 and CDR2 are LNHNV and YYDKDF (reference sequence).

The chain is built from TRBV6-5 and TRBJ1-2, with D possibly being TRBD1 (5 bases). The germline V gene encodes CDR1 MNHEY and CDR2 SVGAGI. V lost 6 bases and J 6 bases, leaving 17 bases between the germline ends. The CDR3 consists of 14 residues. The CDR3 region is CASSLRGERDGYTF. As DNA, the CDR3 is TGTGCCAGCAGCCTCCGGGGGGAGAGGGATGGCTACACCTTC.

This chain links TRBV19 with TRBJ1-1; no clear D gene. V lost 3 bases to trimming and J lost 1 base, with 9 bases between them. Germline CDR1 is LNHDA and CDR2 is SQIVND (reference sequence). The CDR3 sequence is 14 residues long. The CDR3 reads CASSIRTQNTEAFF. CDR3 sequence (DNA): TGTGCCAGTAGTATCCGGACTCAGAACACTGAAGCTTTCTTT.

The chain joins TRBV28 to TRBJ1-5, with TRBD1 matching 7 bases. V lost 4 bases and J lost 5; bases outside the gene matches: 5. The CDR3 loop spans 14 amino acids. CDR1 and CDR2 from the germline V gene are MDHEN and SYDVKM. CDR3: CASSSYRGHQPQHF. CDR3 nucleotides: TGTGCCAGCAGTTCTTACAGGGGTCATCAGCCCCAGCATTTT.

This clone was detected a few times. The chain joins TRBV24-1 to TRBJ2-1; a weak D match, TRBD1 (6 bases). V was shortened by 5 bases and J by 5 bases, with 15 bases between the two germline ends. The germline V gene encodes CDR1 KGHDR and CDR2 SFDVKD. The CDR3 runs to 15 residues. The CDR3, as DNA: TGTGCCACCAGTGGGGGGCTTAACGGACACAATGAGCAGTTCTTC. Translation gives CATSGGLNGHNEQFF.

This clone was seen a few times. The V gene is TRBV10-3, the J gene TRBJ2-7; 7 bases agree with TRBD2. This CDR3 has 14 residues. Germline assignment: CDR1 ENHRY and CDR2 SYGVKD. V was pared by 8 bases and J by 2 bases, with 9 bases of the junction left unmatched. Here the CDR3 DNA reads TGTGCCATCCAGGGTGCGGGGGACCCCTACGAGCAGTACTTC. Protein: CAIQGAGDPYEQYF.

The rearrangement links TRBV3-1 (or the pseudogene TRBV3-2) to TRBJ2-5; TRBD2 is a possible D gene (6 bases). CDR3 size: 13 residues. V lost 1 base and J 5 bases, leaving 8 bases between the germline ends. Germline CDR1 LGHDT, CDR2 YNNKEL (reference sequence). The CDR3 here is CASSQVLAETQYF. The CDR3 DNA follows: TGTGCCAGCAGCCAAGTCCTAGCGGAGACCCAGTACTTC.

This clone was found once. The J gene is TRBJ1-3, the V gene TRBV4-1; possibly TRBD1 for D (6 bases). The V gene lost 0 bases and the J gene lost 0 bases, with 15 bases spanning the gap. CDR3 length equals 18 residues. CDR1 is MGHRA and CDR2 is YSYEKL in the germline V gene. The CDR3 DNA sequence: TGCGCCAGCAGCCAAGACCGGAACAGGGTTAGCTCTGGAAACACCATATATTTT. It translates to CASSQDRNRVSSGNTIYF.

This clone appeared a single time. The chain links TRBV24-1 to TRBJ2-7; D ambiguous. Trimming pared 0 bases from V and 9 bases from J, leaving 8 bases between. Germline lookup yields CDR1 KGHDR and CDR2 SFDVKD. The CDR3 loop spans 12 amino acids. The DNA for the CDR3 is TGTGCCACCAGTGATTTGGTCGGAGCGCAGTACTTC. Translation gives CATSDLVGAQYF.

The CDR3 protein is CASINAGGPPHTQYF. The CDR3 coding sequence is TGTGCCAGCATAAACGCAGGGGGGCCCCCTCATACGCAGTATTTT. V is TRBV27 and J is TRBJ2-3; D is perhaps TRBD1 (7 bases). The V end was cut by 7 bases, the J end by 7 bases, with 21 bases between. The CDR3 spans 15 residues. CDR1 is MNHEY and CDR2 is SMNVEV in the germline V gene (reference sequence).

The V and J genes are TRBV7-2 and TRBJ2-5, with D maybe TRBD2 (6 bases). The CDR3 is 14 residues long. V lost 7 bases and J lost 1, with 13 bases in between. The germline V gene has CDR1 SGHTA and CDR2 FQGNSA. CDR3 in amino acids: CASMERVAQETQYF. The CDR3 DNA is TGTGCCAGCATGGAGCGGGTGGCCCAAGAGACCCAGTACTTC.

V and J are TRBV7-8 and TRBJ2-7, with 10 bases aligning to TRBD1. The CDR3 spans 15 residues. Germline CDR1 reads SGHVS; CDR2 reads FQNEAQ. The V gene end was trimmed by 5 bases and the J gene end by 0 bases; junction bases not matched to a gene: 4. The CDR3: CASSRRDRGSYEQYF. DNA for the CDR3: TGTGCCAGCAGCCGCCGGGACAGGGGCTCCTACGAGCAGTACTTC.

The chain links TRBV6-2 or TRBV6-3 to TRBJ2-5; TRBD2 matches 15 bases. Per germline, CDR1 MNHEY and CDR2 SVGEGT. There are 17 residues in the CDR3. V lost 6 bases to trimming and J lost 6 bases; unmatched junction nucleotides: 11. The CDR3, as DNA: TGTGCCAGCAGCTCGGGACTAGCGGGAGGCCAACCTAAGACCCAGTACTTC. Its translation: CASSSGLAGGQPKTQYF.

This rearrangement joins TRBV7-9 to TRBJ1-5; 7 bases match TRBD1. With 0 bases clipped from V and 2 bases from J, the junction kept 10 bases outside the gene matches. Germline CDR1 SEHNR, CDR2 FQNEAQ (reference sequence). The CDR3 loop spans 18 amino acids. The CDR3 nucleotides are TGTGCCAGCAGCTTAGCGGCGGGGACAGCGAGCGGCAATCAGCCCCAGCATTTT. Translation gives CASSLAAGTASGNQPQHF.